The 13 T cell receptor beta chains in this list originate from one sample, sequenced in a study of monozygotic twins with inflammatory bowel disease. TCRdb re-called the 5' RACE reads and catalogs CDR3 proteins one per entry, DNA excluded. This table lists approximately 390,000 distinct CDR3 sequences. Specimen: blood. The receptors were sampled from a human donor with ulcerative colitis or Crohn's disease, or a healthy co-twin of an affected twin (not recorded which).

The chain combines TRBV20-1 with TRBJ2-1; no DNA is available, so the TRBD2 call from TCRdb remains unchecked. Germline V gene sequence: CDR1 DFQATT, CDR2 SNEGSKA (reference sequence). The CDR3 covers 16 residues. The CDR3: CSEVQGAGGNYNEQFF.

The chain links TRBV28 to TRBJ2-1; without DNA, the TCRdb call of TRBD2 cannot be checked. This CDR3 has 14 amino acids. In germline, CDR1 is MDHEN, CDR2 SYDVKM. This chain's CDR3 is CASRGRENYNEQFF.

This rearrangement joins TRBV14 to TRBJ2-7. CDR3 length: 14 amino acids. The V gene's germline CDR1 is SGHDN and CDR2 FVKESK. This CDR3 is CASRKTGDPYEQYF.

V and J are TRBV29-1 and TRBJ2-1; TCRdb designates TRBD1, a call that cannot be tested without DNA. The germline gives CDR1 SQVTM, CDR2 ANQGSEA. The CDR3 sequence is 14 residues long. CDR3 amino acids: CSVDSGLDSNEQFF.

The chain couples TRBV7-6 to TRBJ2-5; TCRdb's D call of TRBD2 is untestable without DNA. The CDR3 loop spans 13 amino acids. Germline assignment: CDR1 SGHVS and CDR2 FNYEAQ. The CDR3 sequence is CASSSREYVTQYF. Using reference TRBV7-6 and TRBJ2-5 for the parts outside the CDR3, the full variable domain is GAGVSQSPRYKVTKRGQDVALRCDPISGHVSLYWYRQALGQGPEFLTYFNYEAQQDKSGLPNDRFSAERPEGSISTLTIQRTEQRDSAMYRCASSSREYVTQYFGPGTRLLVL.

This sequence joins TRBV6-2 or TRBV6-3 and TRBJ2-7; as DNA is missing, the TRBD2 call by TCRdb cannot be tested. CDR1 MNHEY and CDR2 SVGEGT come from the germline V gene. CDR3 length: 15 amino acids. CDR3 region: CASRPASGRAWEQYF.

V and J are TRBV7-2 and TRBJ2-5; the TRBD2 assignment by TCRdb is unverifiable without DNA. Germline values: CDR1 SGHTA, CDR2 FQGNSA. This CDR3 region has 13 residues. The CDR3 sequence: CASSQGLSETQYF.

CDR3 sequence reads: CASSQDTDRYNEQFF. J is TRBJ2-1 and V is TRBV14; TCRdb gives TRBD1 as the D gene, but with no DNA this cannot be confirmed. This CDR3 contains 15 residues. The germline CDR1 and CDR2 sequences are SGHDN and FVKESK. Based on the CDR3 plus reference TRBV14 and TRBJ2-1, the full variable domain is EAGVTQFPSHSVIEKGQTVTLRCDPISGHDNLYWYRRVMGKEIKFLLHFVKESKQDESGMPNNRFLAERTGGTYSTLKVQPAELEDSGVYFCASSQDTDRYNEQFFGPGTRLTVL.

This rearrangement joins TRBV19 to TRBJ1-1; as DNA is missing, the TRBD1 call by TCRdb cannot be tested. The germline gives CDR1 LNHDA, CDR2 SQIVND (reference sequence). CDR3 size: 16 residues. CDR3 sequence reads: CASSIRQRNMNTEAFF.

The chain couples TRBV6-5 to TRBJ1-5; TCRdb reports TRBD1, a call that lacks DNA to check it against. The CDR3 length is 13 residues. Germline V gene lookup returns CDR1 MNHEY and CDR2 SVGAGI. The chain's CDR3 is CASSTQGGQPQHF.

The CDR3 protein is CASSLRLVDNEQFF. This sequence joins TRBV5-4 and TRBJ2-1; without DNA, the TCRdb call of TRBD2 cannot be checked. Germline lookup yields CDR1 SGHNT and CDR2 YYREEE (reference sequence). The CDR3 runs to 14 residues.

The chain has TRBV12-3 or TRBV12-4 and TRBJ1-3. The CDR3 extends over 16 amino acids. CDR3 amino acids: CASSIDGRNSGNTIYF.

The chain combines TRBV2 with TRBJ2-1; TCRdb gives TRBD2 as the D gene, but with no DNA this cannot be confirmed. This CDR3 has 15 residues. Germline V gene data show CDR1 as SNHLY and CDR2 as FYNNEI. CDR3 loop: CASSILAVRGNEQFF.